The next 25 T cell receptor beta chains were all read from a single sample in a study of early T cells in non-severe SARS-CoV-2 infection. TCRdb ran MiXCR on the 5' RACE reads and lists one entry per CDR3 protein. This table holds 20,000 to 25,000 distinct CDR3 sequences, under 6% found once. Source material: whole blood. Receptors originate from an adult who was a healthcare worker with PCR-confirmed SARS-CoV-2 infection or an uninfected control (not recorded which).

At least ten counts were recorded for this clonotype. This chain uses TRBV27 with TRBJ1-6; TRBD1 aligns across 7 bases. Germline V gene lookup returns CDR1 MNHEY and CDR2 SMNVEV (reference sequence). This CDR3 region has 16 residues. The V and J ends lost 3 bases and 10 bases, in that order; junction bases with no gene match: 12. In nucleotides, the CDR3 is TGTGCCAGCAGTTTCTACCCCGACAGGGAGGGATCACCCCTCCACTTT. This translates into CASSFYPDREGSPLHF.

This clonotype has more than one count but fewer than ten. The V gene is TRBV20-1, the J gene TRBJ2-3; TRBD1 might be the D (6 bases). The germline gives CDR1 DFQATT, CDR2 SNEGSKA (reference sequence). Trimming took off 3 bases at V and 2 bases at J, with 15 bases between the two ends. The CDR3 spans 15 residues. The CDR3 region has the DNA TGCAGTGCTAGTAATTATCGGACAGCCACAGATACGCAGTATTTT. Translating it yields CSASNYRTATDTQYF.

This clonotype occurred many times. The V gene is TRBV19, the J gene TRBJ1-1; no reliable D call. CDR3 length: 11 residues. V gave up 4 bases and J gave up 10 bases, with 10 bases separating them. CDR1 is LNHDA and CDR2 is SQIVND in the germline V gene (reference sequence). CDR3 residues: CASSTGIGAFF. The DNA of the CDR3 is TGTGCCAGTAGTACGGGAATAGGAGCTTTCTTT.

This clonotype was observed many times. The chain joins TRBV28 to TRBJ2-7; 7 bases align to TRBD2. The germline V gene has CDR1 MDHEN and CDR2 SYDVKM. The CDR3 has 16 residues. The V and J ends lost 4 bases and 0 bases, in that order; junction bases with no gene match: 9. Here the CDR3 reads CASSSHGRAGSYEQYF. DNA of the CDR3: TGTGCCAGCAGTTCGCATGGGAGGGCGGGCTCCTACGAGCAGTACTTC.

Worth noting for this clonotype: Being one base from a much bigger clone, this may be a read error. The chain carries TRBV19 and TRBJ2-2; D is perhaps TRBD2 (6 bases). The CDR3 runs to 15 residues. CDR1 is LNHDA and CDR2 is SQIVND in the germline V gene (reference sequence). The CDR3 region is CASSPSGGNTGEQFF. The DNA of the CDR3 is TGTGCCAGTAGCCCCTCTGGGGGGAACACCGGGGAGCAGTTTTTT.

This clonotype was observed many times. The V and J genes are TRBV20-1 and TRBJ1-6; 7 bases match TRBD1. This CDR3 has 15 amino acids. V was pared by 0 bases and J by 7 bases, with 6 bases of the junction left unmatched. Germline V CDR1 and CDR2: DFQATT, SNEGSKA (reference sequence). DNA of the CDR3: TGCAGTGCTAGAGATCAGGGGGGTTGGAATTCACCCCTCCACTTT. Protein sequence: CSARDQGGWNSPLHF.

The table lists this clonotype with many counts. The chain joins TRBV6-6 to TRBJ1-1; D uncertain. CDR1 is MNHNY and CDR2 is SVGAGI in the germline V gene (reference sequence). V was pared by 0 bases and J by 1 base, with 6 bases between. The CDR3 runs to 14 residues. CDR3 in DNA: TGTGCCAGCAGTTACTCGGGGAAGAACACTGAAGCTTTCTTT. This codes for CASSYSGKNTEAFF.

The chain is built from TRBV11-2 and TRBJ2-5; tentatively, D is TRBD2 (5 bases). There are 11 residues in the CDR3. V lost 7 bases and J 3 bases, leaving 6 bases between the germline ends. Per the germline V gene, CDR1 is SGHAT and CDR2 is FQNNGV. The CDR3 DNA is TGTGCCAGCACCGGGGAAGAGACCCAGTACTTC. Its protein product is CASTGEETQYF.

This sequence joins TRBV29-1 and TRBJ2-3, with D unclear. There are 10 residues in the CDR3. V shed 8 bases and J shed 3 bases, with 6 bases lying between them. Germline values: CDR1 SQVTM, CDR2 ANQGSEA. CDR3 sequence (DNA): TGCAGCTCCGATACAGATACGCAGTATTTT. Protein product: CSSDTDTQYF.

This clonotype has just one count. This sequence joins TRBV14 and TRBJ2-3, with 7 bases fitting TRBD1. J gave up 2 bases and V 9 bases, and 8 bases lay outside the gene matches. Germline CDR1 reads SGHDN; CDR2 reads FVKESK. The CDR3 spans 14 residues. In DNA form, the CDR3 reads TGTGCCAGTAACCGGGACAGAAACACAGATACGCAGTATTTT. This gives the protein CASNRDRNTDTQYF.

This clonotype has at least ten counts. The genes are TRBV5-1 and TRBJ2-7, with 10 bases fitting TRBD1. This CDR3 spans 15 amino acids. With V trimmed by 0 bases and J by 5 bases, 5 bases remained unmatched. The germline V gene has CDR1 SGHRS and CDR2 YFSETQ. In DNA form, the CDR3 reads TGCGCCAGCAGCTTGGCCTGGACAGGGGGGCACGAGCAGTACTTC. The encoded protein is CASSLAWTGGHEQYF. The whole variable domain, remainder taken from reference TRBV5-1 and TRBJ2-7, is KAGVTQTPRYLIKTRGQQVTLSCSPISGHRSVSWYQQTPGQGLQFLFEYFSETQRNKGNFPGRFSGRQFSNSRSEMNVSTLELGDSALYLCASSLAWTGGHEQYFGPGTRLTVT.

Judged by abundance, this clonotype is medium-sized. J is TRBJ2-1 and V is TRBV7-2; 7 positions agree with TRBD2. The germline V gene has CDR1 SGHTA and CDR2 FQGNSA. The V gene end was trimmed by 1 base and the J gene end by 3 bases; junction bases not matched to a gene: 9. CDR3 length equals 17 residues. Written as DNA, the CDR3 is TGTGCCAGCAGCTTAGAGGGAGGGTTCGGGCGCTACAATGAGCAGTTCTTC. This gives the protein CASSLEGGFGRYNEQFF.

This sequence joins TRBV18 and TRBJ1-2, with 9 bases identical to TRBD1. The V segment lost 2 bases and the J segment 3 bases; nucleotides outside the gene matches: 10. The CDR3 contains 17 residues. The germline V gene encodes CDR1 KGHSH and CDR2 LQKENI. CDR3: CASSPTPGQGSHYGYTF. The DNA for the CDR3 is TGTGCCAGCTCACCAACACCGGGACAGGGATCTCACTATGGCTACACCTTC. Full variable domain (rest looked up from reference TRBV18 and TRBJ1-2): NAGVMQNPRHLVRRRGQEARLRCSPMKGHSHVYWYRQLPEEGLKFMVYLQKENIIDESGMPKERFSAEFPKEGPSILRIQQVVRGDSAAYFCASSPTPGQGSHYGYTFGSGTRLTVV.

This clonotype was seen more than once but under ten times. The chain couples TRBV27 to TRBJ1-1; 7 bases are a match to TRBD1. The V gene's germline CDR1 is MNHEY and CDR2 SMNVEV (reference sequence). V lost 5 bases and J lost 4; bases outside the gene matches: 7. The CDR3 is made up of 14 amino acids. CDR3 nucleotide sequence: TGTGCCAGCAGTGCCTACAGGGGTCCCACTGAAGCTTTCTTT. Translation gives CASSAYRGPTEAFF.

This clonotype was seen repeatedly, ten times or more. This rearrangement joins TRBV11-2 to TRBJ2-1; TRBD2 might be the D (7 bases). This CDR3 contains 16 residues. The V end was cut by 3 bases, the J end by 11 bases, with 23 bases between. Looked up from germline, CDR1 is SGHAT and CDR2 is FQNNGV. The CDR3 spells CASSFRGGIRRGQQFF. The CDR3 DNA is TGTGCCAGCAGCTTCAGGGGAGGGATCCGCCGGGGCCAGCAGTTCTTC.

This clonotype was recorded at least ten times. The CDR3 region is CASSSTGSYGYTF. CDR3 DNA sequence: TGTGCCAGCAGCTCGACAGGGAGCTATGGCTACACCTTC. The chain couples TRBV7-2 to TRBJ1-2; 7 nucleotides line up with TRBD1. V was clipped by 4 bases and J by 4 bases; unmatched bases: 3. The CDR3 is 13 amino acids. Germline CDR1 reads SGHTA; CDR2 reads FQGNSA.

At least ten counts were recorded for this clonotype. J is TRBJ2-1 and V is TRBV7-9; 7 bases agree with TRBD1. The CDR3 covers 15 residues. V shed 5 bases, J shed 6 bases, and the junction held 10 bases outside the gene matches. The V gene's germline CDR1 is SEHNR and CDR2 FQNEAQ (reference sequence). The CDR3 loop reads CASSLTGNMGNEQFF. CDR3 in DNA: TGTGCCAGCAGCCTGACAGGGAACATGGGCAATGAGCAGTTCTTC.

The genes are TRBV7-9 and TRBJ2-7; D ambiguous. The V gene lost 5 bases and the J gene lost 2 bases, with 13 bases spanning the gap. The CDR3 consists of 14 residues. Germline CDR1 is SEHNR and CDR2 is FQNEAQ (reference sequence). Here the CDR3 DNA reads TGTGCCAGCAGCCCCCGGCCGGAAACCTACGAGCAGTACTTC. This gives the protein CASSPRPETYEQYF.

This clonotype has a count of ten or more. The V call is TRBV10-3, the J call TRBJ2-3; D is possibly TRBD2 (6 bases). The CDR3 covers 16 residues. Trimming removed 1 base from V and 6 bases from J, with 17 bases in between. Looked up from germline, CDR1 is ENHRY and CDR2 is SYGVKD. The CDR3 sequence is CAISEWGTEETDTQYF. Here the CDR3 DNA reads TGTGCCATCAGTGAGTGGGGGACTGAAGAGACGGATACGCAGTATTTT.

In its sample, this clonotype was seen many times. The V and J genes are TRBV7-9 and TRBJ1-5; 8 bases line up with TRBD1. Germline CDR1 and CDR2: SEHNR and FQNEAQ (reference sequence). V lost 4 bases to trimming and J lost 3 bases; unmatched junction nucleotides: 2. The CDR3 totals 14 residues. This CDR3 reads CASSWGQVNQPQHF. CDR3 bases: TGTGCCAGCAGCTGGGGACAGGTCAATCAGCCCCAGCATTTT.

The chain combines TRBV19 with TRBJ1-2; a weak D match, TRBD1 (5 bases). The CDR3 length is 15 residues. Germline CDR1 is LNHDA and CDR2 is SQIVND (reference sequence). V was trimmed by 5 bases and J by 4 bases, leaving 17 bases between them. The CDR3 here is CASSLPSTVFYGYTF. The DNA for the CDR3 is TGTGCCAGTAGTCTCCCATCGACAGTTTTCTATGGCTACACCTTC.

This clonotype is labeled medium-sized (0.01 to 0.1%). The chain has TRBV7-9 and TRBJ2-3, with 7 positions matching TRBD2. In germline, CDR1 is SEHNR, CDR2 FQNEAQ (reference sequence). This CDR3 is built from 15 residues. J lost 0 bases, V lost 5 bases, and 5 bases had no gene match. The CDR3 loop reads CASSAPGLSTDTQYF. The CDR3 nucleotides read TGTGCCAGCAGCGCACCGGGACTAAGCACAGATACGCAGTATTTT.

This clonotype was observed many times. This chain links TRBV2 with TRBJ1-5; D gene uncertain. The germline V gene encodes CDR1 SNHLY and CDR2 FYNNEI. The CDR3 spans 13 residues. V lost 4 bases and J lost 5, with 9 bases in between. The CDR3 protein is CASSGGWDQPQHF. CDR3 sequence (DNA): TGTGCCAGCAGTGGAGGTTGGGATCAGCCCCAGCATTTT. Variable domain in full (rest from reference TRBV2 and TRBJ1-5): EPEVTQTPSHQVTQMGQEVILRCVPISNHLYFYWYRQILGQKVEFLVSFYNNEISEKSEIFDDQFSVERPDGSNFTLKIRSTKLEDSAMYFCASSGGWDQPQHFGDGTRLSIL.

This clonotype appeared many times. The chain couples TRBV7-2 to TRBJ2-5; D gene uncertain. The CDR3 has 14 amino acids. Germline-derived CDR1 and CDR2 are SGHTA and FQGNSA. The germline V and J ends were trimmed by 5 bases and 5 bases, with 15 bases remaining between them. The CDR3 loop is CASSLRPLGETQYF. The CDR3 DNA reads TGTGCCAGCAGCCTGCGCCCCCTAGGGGAGACCCAGTACTTC.

The chain employs TRBV6-5 and TRBJ1-1; D is undetermined. The CDR3 extends over 13 amino acids. The V end was cut by 7 bases, the J end by 1 base, with 10 bases between. Germline CDR1 MNHEY, CDR2 SVGAGI. The CDR3 sequence: CASTPRGNTEAFF. In nucleotides, the CDR3 is TGTGCCAGCACCCCGCGCGGGAACACTGAAGCTTTCTTT.